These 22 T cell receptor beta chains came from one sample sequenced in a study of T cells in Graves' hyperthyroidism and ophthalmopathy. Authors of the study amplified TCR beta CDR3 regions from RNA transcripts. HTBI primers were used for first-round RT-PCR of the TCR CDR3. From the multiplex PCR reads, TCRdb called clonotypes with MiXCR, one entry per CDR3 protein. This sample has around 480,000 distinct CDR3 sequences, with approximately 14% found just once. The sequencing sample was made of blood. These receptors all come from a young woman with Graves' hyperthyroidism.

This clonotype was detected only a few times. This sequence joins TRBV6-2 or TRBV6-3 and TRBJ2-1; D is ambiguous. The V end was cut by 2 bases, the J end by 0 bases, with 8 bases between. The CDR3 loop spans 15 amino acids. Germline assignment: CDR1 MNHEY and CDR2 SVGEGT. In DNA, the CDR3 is TGTGCCAGCAGTTACGCGGCGGACTCCTACAATGAGCAGTTCTTC. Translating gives CASSYAADSYNEQFF.

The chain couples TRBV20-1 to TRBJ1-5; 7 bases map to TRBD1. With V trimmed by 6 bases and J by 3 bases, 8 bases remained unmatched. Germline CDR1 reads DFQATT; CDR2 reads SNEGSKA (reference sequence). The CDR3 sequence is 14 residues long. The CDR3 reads CSALSTGNNQPQHF. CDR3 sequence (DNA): TGCAGTGCGCTATCGACAGGGAACAATCAGCCCCAGCATTTT.

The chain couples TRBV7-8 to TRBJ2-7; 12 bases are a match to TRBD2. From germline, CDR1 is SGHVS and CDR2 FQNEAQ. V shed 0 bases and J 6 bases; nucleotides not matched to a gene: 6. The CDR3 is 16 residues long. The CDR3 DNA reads TGTGCCAGCAGCTTAGCGAGACTAGCGGGAGTAGGCGAGCAGTACGTC. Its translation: CASSLARLAGVGEQYV.

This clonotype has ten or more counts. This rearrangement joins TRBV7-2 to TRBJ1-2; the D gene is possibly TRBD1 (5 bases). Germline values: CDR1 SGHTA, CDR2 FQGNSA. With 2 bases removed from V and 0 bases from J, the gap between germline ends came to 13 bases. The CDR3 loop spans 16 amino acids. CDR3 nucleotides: TGTGCCAGCAGCTTAAGGGGTTCGGGGACTAACTATGGCTACACCTTC. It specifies CASSLRGSGTNYGYTF.

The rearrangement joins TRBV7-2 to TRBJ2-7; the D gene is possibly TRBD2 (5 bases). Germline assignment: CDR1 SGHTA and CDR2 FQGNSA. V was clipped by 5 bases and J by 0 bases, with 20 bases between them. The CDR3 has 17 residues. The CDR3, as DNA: TGTGCCAGCAGCACTCAGTCGGCGGGTGTTAGCTCCTACGAGCAGTACTTC. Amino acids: CASSTQSAGVSSYEQYF.

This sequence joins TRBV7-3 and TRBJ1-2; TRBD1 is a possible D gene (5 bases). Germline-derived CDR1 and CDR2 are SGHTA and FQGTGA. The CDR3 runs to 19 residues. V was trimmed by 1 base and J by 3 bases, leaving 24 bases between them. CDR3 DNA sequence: TGTGCCAGCAGCTTAAGCGGAGGAGGTGGGGGTATCGGGTACTATGGCTACACCTTC. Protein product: CASSLSGGGGGIGYYGYTF. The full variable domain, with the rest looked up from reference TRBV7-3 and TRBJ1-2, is GAGVSQTPSNKVTEKGKYVELRCDPISGHTALYWYRQSLGQGPEFLIYFQGTGAADDSGLPNDRFFAVRPEGSVSTLKIQRTERGDSAVYLCASSLSGGGGGIGYYGYTFGSGTRLTVV.

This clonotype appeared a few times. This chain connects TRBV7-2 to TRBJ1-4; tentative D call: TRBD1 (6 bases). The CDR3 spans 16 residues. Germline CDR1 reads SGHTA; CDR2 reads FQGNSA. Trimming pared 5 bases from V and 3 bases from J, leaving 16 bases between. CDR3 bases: TGTGCCAGCAGCCCGCGGGGGGGGGCGGCTAATGAAAAACTGTTTTTT. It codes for CASSPRGGAANEKLFF.

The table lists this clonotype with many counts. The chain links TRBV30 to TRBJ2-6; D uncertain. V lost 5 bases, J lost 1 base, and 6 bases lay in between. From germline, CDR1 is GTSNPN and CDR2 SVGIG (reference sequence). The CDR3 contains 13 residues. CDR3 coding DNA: TGTGCCTGGGCCGTATCTGGGGCCAACGTCCTGACTTTC. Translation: CAWAVSGANVLTF.

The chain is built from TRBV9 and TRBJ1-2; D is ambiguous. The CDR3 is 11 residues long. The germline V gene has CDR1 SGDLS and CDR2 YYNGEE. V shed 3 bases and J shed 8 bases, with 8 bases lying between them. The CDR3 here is CASSALRGYTF. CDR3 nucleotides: TGTGCCAGCAGCGCCCTACGCGGCTACACCTTC.

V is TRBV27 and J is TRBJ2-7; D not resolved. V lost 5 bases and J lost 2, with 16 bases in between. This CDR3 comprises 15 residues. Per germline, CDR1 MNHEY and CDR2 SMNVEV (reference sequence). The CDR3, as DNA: TGTGCCAGCAGTCCCCTGGATCACACAGCCTACGAGCAGTACGTC. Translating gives CASSPLDHTAYEQYV.

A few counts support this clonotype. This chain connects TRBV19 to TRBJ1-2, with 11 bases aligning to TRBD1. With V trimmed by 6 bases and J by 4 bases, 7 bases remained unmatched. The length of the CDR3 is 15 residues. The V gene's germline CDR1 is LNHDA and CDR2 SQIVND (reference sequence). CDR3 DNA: TGTGCCAGTAGAACGGGACAGGGGGAAATCTATGGCTACACCTTC. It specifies CASRTGQGEIYGYTF.

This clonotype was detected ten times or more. The CDR3: CASSLDLRSGGWYNEQFF. The CDR3 nucleotides are TGTGCCAGCAGCTTAGATCTTAGGAGCGGAGGATGGTACAATGAGCAGTTCTTC. The chain uses TRBV11-3 and TRBJ2-1; weak D call: TRBD2 (5 bases). Germline values: CDR1 SGHNT, CDR2 YENEEA. V was shortened by 0 bases and J by 4 bases, with 19 bases between the two germline ends. The CDR3 is 18 amino acids.

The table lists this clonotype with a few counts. Written as DNA, the CDR3 is TGTGCCAGTAGTAGTGCGGGGGCGGAGGGAAGGAATGAGCAGTTCTTC. Protein: CASSSAGAEGRNEQFF. The chain combines TRBV19 with TRBJ2-1; D is perhaps TRBD2 (7 bases). Trimming removed 4 bases at V and 7 bases at J, with 20 bases between. This CDR3 spans 16 amino acids. Germline V CDR1 and CDR2: LNHDA, SQIVND (reference sequence).

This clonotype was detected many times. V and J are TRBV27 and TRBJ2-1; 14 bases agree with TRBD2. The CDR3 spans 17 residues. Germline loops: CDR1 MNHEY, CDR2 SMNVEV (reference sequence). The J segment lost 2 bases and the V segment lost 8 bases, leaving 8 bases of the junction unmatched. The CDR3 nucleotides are TGTGCCAGCCTTGGACTAGCGGGAGGCCGGACCTACAATGAGCAGTTCTTC. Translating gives CASLGLAGGRTYNEQFF.

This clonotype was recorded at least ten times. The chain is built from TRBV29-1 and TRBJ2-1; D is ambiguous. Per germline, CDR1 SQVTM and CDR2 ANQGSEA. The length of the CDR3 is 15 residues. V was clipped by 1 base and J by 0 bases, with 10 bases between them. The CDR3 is CSVEAAVHSYNEQFF. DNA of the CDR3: TGCAGCGTTGAAGCCGCAGTCCACTCCTACAATGAGCAGTTCTTC.

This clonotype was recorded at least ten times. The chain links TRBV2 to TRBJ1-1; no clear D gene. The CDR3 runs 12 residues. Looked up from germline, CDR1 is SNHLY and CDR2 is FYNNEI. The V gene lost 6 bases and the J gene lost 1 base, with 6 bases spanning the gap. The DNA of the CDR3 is TGTGCCAGCAGCTCGGAGAACACTGAAGCTTTCTTT. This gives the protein CASSSENTEAFF.

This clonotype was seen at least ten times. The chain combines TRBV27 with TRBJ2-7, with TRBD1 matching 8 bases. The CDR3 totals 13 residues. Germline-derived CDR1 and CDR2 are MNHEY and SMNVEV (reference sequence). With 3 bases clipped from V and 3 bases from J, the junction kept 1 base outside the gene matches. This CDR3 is CASSFGQGYEQYV. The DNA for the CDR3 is TGTGCCAGCAGTTTCGGACAGGGCTACGAGCAGTACGTC.

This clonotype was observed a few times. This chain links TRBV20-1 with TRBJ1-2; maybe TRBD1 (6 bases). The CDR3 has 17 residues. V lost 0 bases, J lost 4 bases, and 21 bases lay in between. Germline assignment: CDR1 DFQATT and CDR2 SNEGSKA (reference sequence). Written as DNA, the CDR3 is TGCAGTGCTAGAGATCGAACAGGGAAATTCAGCTCCTATGGCTACACCTTC. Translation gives CSARDRTGKFSSYGYTF.

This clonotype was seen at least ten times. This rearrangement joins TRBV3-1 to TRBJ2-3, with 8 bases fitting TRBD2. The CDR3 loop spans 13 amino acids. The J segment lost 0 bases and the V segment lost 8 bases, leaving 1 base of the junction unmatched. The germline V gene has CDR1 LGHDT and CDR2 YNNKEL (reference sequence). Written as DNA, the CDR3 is TGTGCCAGCGGCGGGAGGAGCACAGATACGCAGTATTTT. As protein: CASGGRSTDTQYF.

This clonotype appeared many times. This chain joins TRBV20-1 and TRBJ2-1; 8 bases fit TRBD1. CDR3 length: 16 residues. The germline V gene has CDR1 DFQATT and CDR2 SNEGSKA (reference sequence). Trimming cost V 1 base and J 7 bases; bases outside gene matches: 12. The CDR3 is CSARASGTGIANEQFF. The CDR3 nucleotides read TGCAGTGCTAGAGCCTCCGGGACAGGTATAGCTAATGAGCAGTTCTTC.

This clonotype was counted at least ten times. The CDR3 DNA is TGTGCCAGCAGGGGGAACAGGGGGCGTTTCACAGATACGCAGTATTTT. Protein: CASRGNRGRFTDTQYF. The rearrangement links TRBV12-3 or TRBV12-4 to TRBJ2-3, with 9 bases identical to TRBD1. Trimming took 6 bases from V and 2 from J; bases not matched to a gene: 9. This CDR3 is 16 amino acids long.

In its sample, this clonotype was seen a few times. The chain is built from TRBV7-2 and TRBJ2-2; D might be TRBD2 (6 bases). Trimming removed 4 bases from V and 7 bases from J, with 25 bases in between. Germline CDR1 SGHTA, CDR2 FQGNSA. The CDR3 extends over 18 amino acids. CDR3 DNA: TGTGCCAGCAGCTCCGGGGGACTTCTTGCCGTGGTAGGCGGGGAGCTGTTTTTT. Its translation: CASSSGGLLAVVGGELFF. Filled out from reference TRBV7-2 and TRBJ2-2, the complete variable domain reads GAGVSQSPSNKVTEKGKDVELRCDPISGHTALYWYRQSLGQGLEFLIYFQGNSAPDKSGLPSDRFSAERTGGSVSTLTIQRTQQEDSAVYLCASSSGGLLAVVGGELFFGEGSRLTVL.